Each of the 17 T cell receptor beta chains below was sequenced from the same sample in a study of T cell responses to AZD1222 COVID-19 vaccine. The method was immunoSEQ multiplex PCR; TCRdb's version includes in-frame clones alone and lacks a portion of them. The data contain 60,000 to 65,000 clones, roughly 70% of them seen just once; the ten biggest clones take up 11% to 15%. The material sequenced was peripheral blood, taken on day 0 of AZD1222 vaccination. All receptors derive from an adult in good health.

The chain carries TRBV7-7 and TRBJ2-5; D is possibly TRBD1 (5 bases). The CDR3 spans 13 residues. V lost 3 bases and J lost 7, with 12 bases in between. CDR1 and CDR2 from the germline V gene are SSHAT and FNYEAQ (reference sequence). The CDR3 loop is CASSFDSGVTQYF. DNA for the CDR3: TGTGCCAGCAGCTTTGACAGTGGTGTGACCCAGTACTTC.

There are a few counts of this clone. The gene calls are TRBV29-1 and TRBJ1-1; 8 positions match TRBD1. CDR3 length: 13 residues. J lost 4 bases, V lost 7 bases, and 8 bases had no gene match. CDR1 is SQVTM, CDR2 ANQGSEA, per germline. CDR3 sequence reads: CSGGGGQGTEAFF. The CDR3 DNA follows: TGCAGCGGAGGGGGCGGACAGGGCACTGAAGCTTTCTTT.

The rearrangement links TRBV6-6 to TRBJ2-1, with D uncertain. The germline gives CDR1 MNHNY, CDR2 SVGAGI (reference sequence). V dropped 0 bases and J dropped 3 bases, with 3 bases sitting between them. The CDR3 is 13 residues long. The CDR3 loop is CASSYSLYNEQFF. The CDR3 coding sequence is TGTGCCAGCAGTTACTCACTCTACAATGAGCAGTTCTTC.

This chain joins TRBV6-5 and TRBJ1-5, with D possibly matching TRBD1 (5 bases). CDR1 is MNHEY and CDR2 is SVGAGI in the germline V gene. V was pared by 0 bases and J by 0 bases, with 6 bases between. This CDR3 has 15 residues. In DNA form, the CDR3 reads TGTGCCAGCAGTTACTCTGGGACTAGCAATCAGCCCCAGCATTTT. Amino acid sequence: CASSYSGTSNQPQHF.

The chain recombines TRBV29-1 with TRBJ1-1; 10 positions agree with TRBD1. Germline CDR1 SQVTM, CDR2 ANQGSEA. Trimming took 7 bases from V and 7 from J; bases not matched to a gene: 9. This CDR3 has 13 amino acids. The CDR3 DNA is TGCAGCGCTTCGACAGGGGGCGTGAGTGAAGCTTTCTTT. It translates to CSASTGGVSEAFF.

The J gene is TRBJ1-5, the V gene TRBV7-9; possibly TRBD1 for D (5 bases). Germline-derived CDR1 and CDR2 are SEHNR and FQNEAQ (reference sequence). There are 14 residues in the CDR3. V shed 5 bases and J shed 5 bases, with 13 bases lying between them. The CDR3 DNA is TGTGCCAGCAGCGCCCGGGGACCTTATCAGCCCCAGCATTTT. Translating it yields CASSARGPYQPQHF.

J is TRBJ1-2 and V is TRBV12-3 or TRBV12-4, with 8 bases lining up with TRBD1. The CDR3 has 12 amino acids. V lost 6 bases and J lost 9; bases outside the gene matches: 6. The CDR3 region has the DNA TGTGCCAGCAGCCTGGACAGGGTTAGCTACACCTTC. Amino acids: CASSLDRVSYTF.

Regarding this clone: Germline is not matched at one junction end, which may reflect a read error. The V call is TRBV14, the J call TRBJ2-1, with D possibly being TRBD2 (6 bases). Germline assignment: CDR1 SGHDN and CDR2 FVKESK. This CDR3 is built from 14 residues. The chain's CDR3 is CASSPRLLSGEMVF. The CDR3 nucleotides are TGTGCCAGCAGCCCGAGATTACTATCGGGGGAGATGGTCTTC.

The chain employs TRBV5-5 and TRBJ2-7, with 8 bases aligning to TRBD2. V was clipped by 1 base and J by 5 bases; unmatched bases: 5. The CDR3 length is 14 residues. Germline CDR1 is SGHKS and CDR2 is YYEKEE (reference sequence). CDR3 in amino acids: CASSLLRGVDEQYF. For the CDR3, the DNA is TGTGCCAGCAGCTTGTTGCGGGGGGTCGACGAGCAGTACTTC.

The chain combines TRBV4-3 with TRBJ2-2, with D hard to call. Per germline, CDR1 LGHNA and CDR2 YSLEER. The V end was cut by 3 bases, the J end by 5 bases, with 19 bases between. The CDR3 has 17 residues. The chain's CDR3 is CASSQYPGQRDTGELFF. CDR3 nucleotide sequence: TGCGCCAGCAGCCAGTACCCGGGCCAAAGGGATACCGGGGAGCTGTTTTTT.

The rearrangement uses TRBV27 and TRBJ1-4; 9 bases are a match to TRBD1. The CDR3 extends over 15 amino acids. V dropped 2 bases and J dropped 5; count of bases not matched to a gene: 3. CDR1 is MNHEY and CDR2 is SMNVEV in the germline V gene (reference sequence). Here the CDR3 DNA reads TGTGCCAGCAGTTTAGGGACAGGGCTAAATGAAAAACTGTTTTTT. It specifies CASSLGTGLNEKLFF.

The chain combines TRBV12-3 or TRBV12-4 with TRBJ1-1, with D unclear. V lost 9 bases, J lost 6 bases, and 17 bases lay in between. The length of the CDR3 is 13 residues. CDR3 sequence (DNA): TGTGCCAGTGCCCGAATGCGTTCGTCTGAAGCTTTCTTT. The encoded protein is CASARMRSSEAFF.

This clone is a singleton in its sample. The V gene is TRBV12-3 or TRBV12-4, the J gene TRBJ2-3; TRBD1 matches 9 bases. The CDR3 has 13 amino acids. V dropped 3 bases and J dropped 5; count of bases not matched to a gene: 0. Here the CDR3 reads CASSLGQGDTQYF. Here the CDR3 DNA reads TGTGCCAGCAGTTTGGGACAGGGAGATACGCAGTATTTT.

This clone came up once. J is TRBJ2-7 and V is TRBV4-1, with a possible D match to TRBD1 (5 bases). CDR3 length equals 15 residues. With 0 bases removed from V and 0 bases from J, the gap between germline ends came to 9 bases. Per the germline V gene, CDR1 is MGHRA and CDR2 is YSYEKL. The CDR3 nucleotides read TGCGCCAGCAGCCAAGACAGGACACTCTCCTACGAGCAGTACTTC. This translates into CASSQDRTLSYEQYF.

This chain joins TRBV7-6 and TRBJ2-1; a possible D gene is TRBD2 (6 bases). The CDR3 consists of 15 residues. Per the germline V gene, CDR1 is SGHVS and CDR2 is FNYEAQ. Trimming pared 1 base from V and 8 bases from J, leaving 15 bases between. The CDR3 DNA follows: TGTGCCAGCAGCTTAGAGGCGGGGCCCAGGGATGAGCAGTTCTTC. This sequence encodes CASSLEAGPRDEQFF.

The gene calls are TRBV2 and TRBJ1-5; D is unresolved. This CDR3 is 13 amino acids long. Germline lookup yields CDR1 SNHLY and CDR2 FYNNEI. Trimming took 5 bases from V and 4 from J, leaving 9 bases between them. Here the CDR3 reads CASSTEGNQPQHF. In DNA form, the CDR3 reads TGTGCCAGCAGTACCGAAGGAAATCAGCCCCAGCATTTT.

CDR3 sequence reads: CASSPDPGVGSVGYGYTF. CDR3 nucleotides: TGTGCCAGCAGCCCCGACCCCGGAGTAGGGTCTGTAGGCTATGGCTACACCTTC. The chain employs TRBV9 and TRBJ1-2; D unclear. Trimming cost V 4 bases and J 4 bases, with 26 bases left between them. CDR1 is SGDLS and CDR2 is YYNGEE in the germline V gene. The length of the CDR3 is 18 residues. The full variable domain, rest sourced from reference TRBV9 and TRBJ1-2, is DSGVTQTPKHLITATGQRVTLRCSPRSGDLSVYWYQQSLDQGLQFLIQYYNGEERAKGNILERFSAQQFPDLHSELNLSSLELGDSALYFCASSPDPGVGSVGYGYTFGSGTRLTVV.